This T cell receptor beta chain was captured by sequencing in a study of T cells in Graves' hyperthyroidism and ophthalmopathy. The study's findings and limits: Most expanded thyroid clonotypes above 0.001 recurred in blood.

J lost 7 bases, V lost 1 base, and 9 bases had no gene match. CDR1 SEHNR and CDR2 FQNEAQ come from the germline V gene (reference sequence). The CDR3 has 15 residues. A remark on this clonotype: Its specificity is not known. One base away lies a much larger clone, so this may be a sequencing read error.

Amplified regions were TCR beta CDR3 sequences from RNA transcripts. Initially, a first-round RT-PCR of the TCR CDR3 employed the HTBI primer set. Via MiXCR, TCRdb re-called the multiplex PCR reads, giving one row per CDR3 protein. The data show around 600,000 distinct CDR3 sequences, with about 45% seen just once and approximately 7.2% held by the top ten. The chain joins TRBV7-9 to TRBJ2-5, with 7 nucleotides matching TRBD1. Sequencing used peripheral blood or thyroid tissue (not recorded which). This TCR derives from an adult man with Graves' disease, either hyperthyroidism or ophthalmopathy (not recorded which). CDR3 in DNA: TGTGCCAGCAGCTTAGTGGTAGGGACAGAAGGGACCCAGTACTTC. Its protein product is CASSLVVGTEGTQYF.